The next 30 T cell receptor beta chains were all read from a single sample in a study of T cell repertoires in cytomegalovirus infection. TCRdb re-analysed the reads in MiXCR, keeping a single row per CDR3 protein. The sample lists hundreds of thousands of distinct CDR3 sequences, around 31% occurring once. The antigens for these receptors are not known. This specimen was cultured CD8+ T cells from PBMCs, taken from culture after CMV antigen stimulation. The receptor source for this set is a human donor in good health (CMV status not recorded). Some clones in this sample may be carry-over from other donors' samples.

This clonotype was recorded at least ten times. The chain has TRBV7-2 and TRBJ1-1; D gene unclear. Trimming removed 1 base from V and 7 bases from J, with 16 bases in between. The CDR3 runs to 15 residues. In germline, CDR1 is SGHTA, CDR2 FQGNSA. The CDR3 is CASSLEAAPLNEAFF. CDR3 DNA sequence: TGTGCCAGCAGCTTAGAGGCAGCCCCTCTGAATGAAGCTTTCTTT.

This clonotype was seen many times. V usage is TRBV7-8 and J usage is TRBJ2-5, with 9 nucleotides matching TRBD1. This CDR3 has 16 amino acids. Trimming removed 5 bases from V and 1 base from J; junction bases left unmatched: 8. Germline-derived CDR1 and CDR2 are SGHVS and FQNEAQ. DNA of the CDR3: TGTGCCAGCAGCGTCCGGGACAGGGTCCCCCAAGAGACCCAGTACTTC. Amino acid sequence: CASSVRDRVPQETQYF.

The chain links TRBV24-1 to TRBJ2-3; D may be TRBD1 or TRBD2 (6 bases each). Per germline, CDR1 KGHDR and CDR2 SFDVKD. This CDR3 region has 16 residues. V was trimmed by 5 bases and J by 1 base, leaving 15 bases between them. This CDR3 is CATSAGWGAGTDTQYF. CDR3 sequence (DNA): TGTGCCACCAGTGCCGGCTGGGGGGCGGGCACAGATACGCAGTATTTT.

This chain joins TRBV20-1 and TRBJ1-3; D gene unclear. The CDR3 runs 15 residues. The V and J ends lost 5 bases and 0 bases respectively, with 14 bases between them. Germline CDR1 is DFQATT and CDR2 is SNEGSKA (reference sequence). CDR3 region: CSAPADVGSGNTIYF. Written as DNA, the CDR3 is TGCAGTGCTCCGGCTGATGTAGGCTCTGGAAACACCATATATTTT.

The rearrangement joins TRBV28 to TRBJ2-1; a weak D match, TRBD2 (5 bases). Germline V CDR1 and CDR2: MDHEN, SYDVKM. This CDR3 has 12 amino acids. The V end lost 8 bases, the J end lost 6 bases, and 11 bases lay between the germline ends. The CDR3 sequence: CASAQLVNEQFF. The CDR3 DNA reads TGTGCCAGCGCCCAACTAGTCAATGAGCAGTTCTTC.

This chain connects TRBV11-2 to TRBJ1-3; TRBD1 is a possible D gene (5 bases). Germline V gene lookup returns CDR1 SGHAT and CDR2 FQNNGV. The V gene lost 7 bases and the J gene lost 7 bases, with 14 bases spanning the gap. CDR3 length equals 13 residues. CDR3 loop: CASTNWRGNTIYF. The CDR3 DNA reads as TGTGCCAGCACCAATTGGCGGGGCAACACCATATATTTT.

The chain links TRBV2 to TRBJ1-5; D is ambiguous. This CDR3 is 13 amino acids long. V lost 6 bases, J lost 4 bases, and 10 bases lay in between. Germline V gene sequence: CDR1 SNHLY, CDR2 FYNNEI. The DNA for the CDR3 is TGTGCCAGCAGGATGACACCGAATCAGCCCCAGCATTTT. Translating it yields CASRMTPNQPQHF.

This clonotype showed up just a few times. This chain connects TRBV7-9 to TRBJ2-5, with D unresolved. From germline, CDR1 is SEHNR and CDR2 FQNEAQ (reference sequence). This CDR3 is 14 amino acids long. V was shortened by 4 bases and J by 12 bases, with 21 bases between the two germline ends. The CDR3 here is CASSYAPPREAEYF. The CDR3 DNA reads TGTGCCAGCAGCTACGCCCCTCCTAGGGAAGCCGAGTACTTC.

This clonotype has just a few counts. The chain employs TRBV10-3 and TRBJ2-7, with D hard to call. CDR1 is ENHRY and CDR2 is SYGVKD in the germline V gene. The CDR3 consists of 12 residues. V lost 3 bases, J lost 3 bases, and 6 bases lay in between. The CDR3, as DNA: TGTGCCATCAGTGATAACAGCTACGAGCAGTACTTC. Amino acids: CAISDNSYEQYF.

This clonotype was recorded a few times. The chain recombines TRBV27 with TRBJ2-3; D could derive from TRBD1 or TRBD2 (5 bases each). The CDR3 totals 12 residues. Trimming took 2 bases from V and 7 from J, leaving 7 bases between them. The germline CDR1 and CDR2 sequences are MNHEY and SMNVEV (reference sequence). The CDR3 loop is CASSLEGHTQYF. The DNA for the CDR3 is TGTGCCAGCAGTTTAGAGGGGCATACGCAGTATTTT.

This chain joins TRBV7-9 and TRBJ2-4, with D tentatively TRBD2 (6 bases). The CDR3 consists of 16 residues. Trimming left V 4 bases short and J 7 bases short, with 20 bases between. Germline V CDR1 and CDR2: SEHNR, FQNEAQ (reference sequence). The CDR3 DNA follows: TGTGCCAGCAGCTCCTCGGGGGATTGGGGTTGGAACATTCAGTACTTC. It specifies CASSSSGDWGWNIQYF.

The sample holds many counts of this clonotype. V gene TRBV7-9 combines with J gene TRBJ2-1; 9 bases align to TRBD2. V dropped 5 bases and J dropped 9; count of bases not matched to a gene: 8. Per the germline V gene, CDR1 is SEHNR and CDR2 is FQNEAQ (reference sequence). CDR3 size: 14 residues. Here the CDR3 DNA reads TGTGCCAGCAGCCCGCCGGGACTAGCTGGTGAGCAGTTCTTC. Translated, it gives CASSPPGLAGEQFF.

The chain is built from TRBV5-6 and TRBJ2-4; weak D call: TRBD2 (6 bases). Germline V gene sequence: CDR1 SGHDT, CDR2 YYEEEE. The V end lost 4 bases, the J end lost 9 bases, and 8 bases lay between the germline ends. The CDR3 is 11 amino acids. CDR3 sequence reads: CASSRGSIQYF. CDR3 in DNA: TGTGCCAGCAGCCGGGGGAGCATTCAGTACTTC. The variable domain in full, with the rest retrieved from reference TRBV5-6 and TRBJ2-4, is DAGVTQSPTHLIKTRGQQVTLRCSPKSGHDTVSWYQQALGQGPQFIFQYYEEEERQRGNFPDRFSGHQFPNYSSELNVNALLLGDSALYLCASSRGSIQYFGAGTRLSVL.

The CDR3 here is CATSTGDRDTQYF. CDR3 in DNA: TGTGCCACCAGTACCGGGGACAGGGATACGCAGTATTTT. This chain uses TRBV24-1 with TRBJ2-3; 8 bases map to TRBD1. V gave up 6 bases and J gave up 6 bases; unmatched junction bases: 4. Germline V gives CDR1 KGHDR, CDR2 SFDVKD. The length of the CDR3 is 13 residues.

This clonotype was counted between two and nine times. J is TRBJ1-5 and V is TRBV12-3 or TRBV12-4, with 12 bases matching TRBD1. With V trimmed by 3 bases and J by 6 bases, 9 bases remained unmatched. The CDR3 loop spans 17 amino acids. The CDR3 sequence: CASSFVPGQGAVQPQHF. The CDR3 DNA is TGTGCCAGCAGTTTCGTACCGGGACAGGGGGCGGTTCAGCCCCAGCATTTT.

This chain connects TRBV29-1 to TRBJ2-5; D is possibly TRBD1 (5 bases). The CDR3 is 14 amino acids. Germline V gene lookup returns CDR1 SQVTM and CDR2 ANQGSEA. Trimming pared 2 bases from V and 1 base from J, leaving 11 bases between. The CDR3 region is CSVENRRAQETQYF. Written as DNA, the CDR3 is TGCAGCGTTGAAAATCGCAGGGCCCAAGAGACCCAGTACTTC.

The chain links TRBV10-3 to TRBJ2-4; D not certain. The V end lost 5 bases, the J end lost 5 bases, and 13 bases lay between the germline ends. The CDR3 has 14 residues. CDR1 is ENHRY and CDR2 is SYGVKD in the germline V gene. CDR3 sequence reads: CAISPQDGQNIQYF. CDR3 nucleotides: TGTGCCATCAGTCCTCAGGACGGGCAAAACATTCAGTACTTC.

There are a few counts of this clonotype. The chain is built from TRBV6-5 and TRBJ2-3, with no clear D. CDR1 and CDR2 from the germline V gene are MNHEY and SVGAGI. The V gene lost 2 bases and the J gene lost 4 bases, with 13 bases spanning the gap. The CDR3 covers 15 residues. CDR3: CASSYAVNRPDTQYF. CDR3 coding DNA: TGTGCCAGCAGTTACGCAGTGAACCGCCCAGATACGCAGTATTTT.

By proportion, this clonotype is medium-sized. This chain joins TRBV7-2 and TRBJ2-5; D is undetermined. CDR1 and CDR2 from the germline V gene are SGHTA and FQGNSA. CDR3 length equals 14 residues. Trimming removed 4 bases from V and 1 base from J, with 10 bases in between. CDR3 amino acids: CASSSPMGQETQYF. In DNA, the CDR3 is TGTGCCAGCAGCTCCCCAATGGGCCAAGAGACCCAGTACTTC.

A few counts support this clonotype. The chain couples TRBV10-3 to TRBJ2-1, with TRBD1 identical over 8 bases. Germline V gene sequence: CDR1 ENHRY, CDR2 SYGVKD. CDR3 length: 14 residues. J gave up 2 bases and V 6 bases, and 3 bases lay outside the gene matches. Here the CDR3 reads CAIRTGVTYNEQFF. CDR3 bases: TGTGCCATCAGGACAGGGGTCACCTACAATGAGCAGTTCTTC.

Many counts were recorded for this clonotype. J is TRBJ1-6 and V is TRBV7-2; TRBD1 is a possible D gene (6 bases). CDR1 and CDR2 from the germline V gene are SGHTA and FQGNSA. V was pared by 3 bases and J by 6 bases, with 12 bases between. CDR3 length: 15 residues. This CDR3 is CASSFRDRPNSPLHF. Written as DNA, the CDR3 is TGTGCCAGCAGCTTCCGAGACAGGCCTAATTCACCCCTCCACTTT.

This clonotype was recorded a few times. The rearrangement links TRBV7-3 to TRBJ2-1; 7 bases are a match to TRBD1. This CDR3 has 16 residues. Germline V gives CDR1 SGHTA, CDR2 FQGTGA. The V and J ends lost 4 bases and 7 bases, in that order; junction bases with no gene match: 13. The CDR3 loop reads CASSSQPTGMRNEQFF. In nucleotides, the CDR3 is TGTGCCAGCAGCTCCCAGCCGACAGGGATGAGAAATGAGCAGTTCTTC.

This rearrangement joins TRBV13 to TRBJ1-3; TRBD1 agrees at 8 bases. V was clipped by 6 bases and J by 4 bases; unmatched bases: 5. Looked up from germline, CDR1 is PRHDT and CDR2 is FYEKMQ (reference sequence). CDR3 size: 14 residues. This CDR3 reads CASSQQGVGNTIYF. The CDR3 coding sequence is TGTGCCAGCAGTCAACAGGGGGTAGGAAACACCATATATTTT.

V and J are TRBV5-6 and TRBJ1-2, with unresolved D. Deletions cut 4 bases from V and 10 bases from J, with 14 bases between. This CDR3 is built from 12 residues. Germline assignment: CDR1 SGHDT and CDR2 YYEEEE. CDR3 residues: CASSTQEGDYTF. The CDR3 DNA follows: TGTGCCAGCAGCACCCAGGAGGGAGACTACACCTTC.

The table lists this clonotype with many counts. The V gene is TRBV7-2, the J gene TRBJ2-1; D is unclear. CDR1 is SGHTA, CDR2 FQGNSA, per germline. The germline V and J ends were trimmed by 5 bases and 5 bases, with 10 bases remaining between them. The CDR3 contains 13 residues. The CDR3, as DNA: TGTGCCAGCAGCACCTACTTAGACAATGAGCAGTTCTTC. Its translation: CASSTYLDNEQFF.

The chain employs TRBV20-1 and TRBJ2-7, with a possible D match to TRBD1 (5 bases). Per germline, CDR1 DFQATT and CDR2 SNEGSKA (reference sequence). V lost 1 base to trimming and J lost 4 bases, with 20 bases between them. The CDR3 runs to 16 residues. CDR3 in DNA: TGCAGTGCTAGAGCCCTCTACAGGTCACCCCTATACGAGCAGTACTTC. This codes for CSARALYRSPLYEQYF.

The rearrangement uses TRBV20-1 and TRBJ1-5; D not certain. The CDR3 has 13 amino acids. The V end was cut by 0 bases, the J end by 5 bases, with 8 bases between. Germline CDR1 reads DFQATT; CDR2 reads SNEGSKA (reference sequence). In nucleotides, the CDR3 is TGCAGTGCTAGAGATCGGACGGATCAGCCCCAGCATTTT. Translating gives CSARDRTDQPQHF.

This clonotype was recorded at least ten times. CDR3 protein: CASSPGTRTEAFF. CDR3 DNA sequence: TGTGCCAGCAGCCCCGGGACGAGGACTGAAGCTTTCTTT. This chain uses TRBV7-9 with TRBJ1-1; weak D call: TRBD1 (5 bases). CDR1 is SEHNR, CDR2 FQNEAQ, per germline (reference sequence). V was trimmed by 5 bases and J by 5 bases, leaving 12 bases between them. CDR3 length: 13 residues.

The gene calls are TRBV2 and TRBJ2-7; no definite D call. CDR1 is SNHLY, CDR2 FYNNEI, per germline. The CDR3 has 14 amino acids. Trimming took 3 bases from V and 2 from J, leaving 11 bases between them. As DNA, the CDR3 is TGTGCCAGCAGTGAGGGCAGGTTCGCCTACGAGCAGTACGTC. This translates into CASSEGRFAYEQYV.

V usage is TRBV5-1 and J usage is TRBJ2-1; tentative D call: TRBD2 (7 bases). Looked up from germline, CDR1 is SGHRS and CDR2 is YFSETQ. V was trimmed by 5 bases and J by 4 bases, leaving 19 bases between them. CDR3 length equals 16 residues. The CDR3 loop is CASSPMGGAIYNEQFF. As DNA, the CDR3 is TGCGCCAGCAGTCCGATGGGGGGGGCGATTTACAATGAGCAGTTCTTC.